The rows below give T cell receptor beta chains drawn from one sample of a study of blood T cell repertoires in COVID-19. Sequenced by immunoSEQ multiplex PCR; TCRdb stores in-frame clones only, minus some. This table has 230,000 or so clones, approximately 82% appearing once. The specimen was peripheral blood. The receptors were sampled from a woman aged 35 to 49 who had recovered from COVID-19. Each CDR3 is given with its conserved first and last residue. The D gene is left open where the match is weak. The listing skips clone size in some rows; elsewhere it reads once, few, many or a size class.

j_call d_call v_call clone_size cdr3_nt cdr3_aa
TRBJ2-5 TRBD2 TRBV7-2 . TGTGCCAGCAGCTCGTTGACTAGCGGGGGGCAAGAGACCCAGTACTTC CASSSLTSGGQETQYF
TRBJ1-5 . TRBV12-3/TRBV12-4 . TGTGCCAGCAGTCCGGGGGTGTTTCAGCCCCAGCATTTT CASSPGVFQPQHF
TRBJ2-5 TRBD1 TRBV19 . TGTGCCAGTAGGGGGACAGGGGAAGAGACCCAGTACTTC CASRGTGEETQYF
TRBJ1-5 . TRBV6-6 . TGTGCCACGGGGGGGCCGGTTGGTCAGCCCCAGCATTTT CATGGPVGQPQHF
TRBJ2-2 . TRBV5-4 . TGTGCCAGCACCTCTGACTGGGCGAACACCGGGGAGCTGTTTTTT CASTSDWANTGELFF
TRBJ2-3 . TRBV5-1 . TGCGCCAGCAGCTTGGTCCGGGGGGCTAGCACAGATACGCAGTATTTT CASSLVRGASTDTQYF
TRBJ2-7 . TRBV3-1/TRBV3-2 few TGTGCCAGCAGCCAAGGTGTGGGACTCAGAGATCCCTACGAGCAGTACTTC CASSQGVGLRDPYEQYF
TRBJ1-6 . TRBV28 . TGTGCCAGCAGTTTCGCAGGTCCGAGCTCCTATAATTCACCCCTCCACTTT CASSFAGPSSYNSPLHF
TRBJ1-2 . TRBV7-2 . TGTGCCAGCAGCGCCCGTACAGGGCTCAGCTATGGCTACACCTTC CASSARTGLSYGYTF
TRBJ1-4 . TRBV5-1 . TGCGCCAGCGCCCGGCGACCCCGGGGAAGTGAAAAACTGTTTTTT CASARRPRGSEKLFF
TRBJ1-3 . TRBV7-8 . TGTGCCAGCAGCCTAGGGACATCTGGAAACACCATATATTTT CASSLGTSGNTIYF
TRBJ2-5 . TRBV7-6 . TGTGCCAGCAGCCTGACAGGGACTCAAGAGACCCAGTACTTC CASSLTGTQETQYF
TRBJ1-2 TRBD1 TRBV3-1/TRBV3-2 . TGTGCCAGCAGCCAAGATCTGGGGACAGGGTATGGCTACACCTTC CASSQDLGTGYGYTF
TRBJ1-4 TRBD1 TRBV2 . TGTGCCAGCAGTGAACAGGGACAGAGAAGAACGGATGAAAAACTGTTTTTT CASSEQGQRRTDEKLFF
TRBJ2-1 TRBD2 TRBV12-5 . TGTGCTAGTGGATACGGACTAGCGGTCGTTGAGCAGTTCTTC CASGYGLAVVEQFF
TRBJ2-7 . TRBV9 . TGTGCCAGCAGCGTAACCGGGTCCAGCGACGAGCAGTACTTC CASSVTGSSDEQYF
TRBJ2-1 . TRBV4-3 . TGCGCCAGCAGCTCCGGGACAACACTCTACAATGAGCAGTTCTTC CASSSGTTLYNEQFF
TRBJ2-5 . TRBV7-6 . TGTGCCAGCAGCTTAAAGGACAGACTAAAAGAGACCCAGTACTTC CASSLKDRLKETQYF
TRBJ2-1 . TRBV2 . TGTGCCAGCAGCGCTACAGGGAGTGAGCAGTTCTTC CASSATGSEQFF
TRBJ2-2 . TRBV9 . TGTGCCAGCAGCGTAGGCGGGGCAGATCTGAACACCGGGGAGCTGTTTTTT CASSVGGADLNTGELFF
TRBJ2-1 TRBD1 TRBV25-1 . TGTGCCACGACTAACAGGGGGGTTTTTCATGAGCAGTTCTTC CATTNRGVFHEQFF
TRBJ1-4 . TRBV5-4 . TGTGCCAGCAGCGGATCAGGGAAGGCTAATGAAAAACTGTTTTTT CASSGSGKANEKLFF
TRBJ2-1 TRBD2 TRBV5-1 . TGCGCCAGCAGCTGGACTAGCGGGGGGATCTACAATGAGCAGTTCTTC CASSWTSGGIYNEQFF
TRBJ2-7 TRBD2 TRBV4-3 . TGCGCCAGCAGCCAAGATCGCACGGGGGGAATTTCCTACGAGCAGTACTTC CASSQDRTGGISYEQYF
TRBJ1-2 . TRBV11-2 . TGTGCCAGCAGCTTAAGAGGATATGGCTACACCTTC CASSLRGYGYTF
TRBJ2-5 . TRBV20-1 . TGCAGTGCTAGACTTGGCGAGACCCAGTACTTC CSARLGETQYF
TRBJ1-2 . TRBV28 . TGTGCCAGCAGTACAGGAGGGAGTCGGGTCTATGGCTACACCTTC CASSTGGSRVYGYTF
TRBJ2-1 TRBD2 TRBV3-1/TRBV3-2 . TGTGCCAGCAACCTAGCGGGGGGCTTCAATGAGCAGTTCTTC CASNLAGGFNEQFF
TRBJ1-5 . TRBV2 . TGTGCCAGCAGTGAAGCGGGACATTCTAATAATCAGCCCCAGCATTTT CASSEAGHSNNQPQHF
TRBJ2-7 TRBD2 TRBV18 . TGTGCCAGCTCACCACCTAGGTTGTCGAGACTAGCTGCATACGAGCAGTACTTC CASSPPRLSRLAAYEQYF
TRBJ1-5 . TRBV5-6 . TGTGCCAGCAGTCAACAGGGAGTGGCAAATCAGCCCCAGCATTTT CASSQQGVANQPQHF
TRBJ1-1 . TRBV7-9 . TGTGCCAGCAGCCATACGGACAGGAACACTGAAGCTTTCTTT CASSHTDRNTEAFF
TRBJ1-3 . TRBV7-9 few TGTGCCAGCAGCTTTCTGACAGGCCGCACTGGAAACACCATATATTTT CASSFLTGRTGNTIYF
TRBJ1-5 . TRBV28 . TGTGCCAGCGGGCAGGACTCCGCTGATCAGCCCCAGCATTTT CASGQDSADQPQHF
TRBJ1-2 . TRBV6-5 . TGTGCCAGCAGTTACTCTTATTCCGGGACACTCTATGGCTACACCTTC CASSYSYSGTLYGYTF
TRBJ2-1 TRBD1 TRBV29-1 . TGCAGCGTGGTTATAAGCAGGGGGCAGTCCTACAATGAGCAGTTCTTC CSVVISRGQSYNEQFF
TRBJ1-5 . TRBV19 . TGTGCCAGTAGTCCGCAGGGTGATCAGCCCCAGCATTTT CASSPQGDQPQHF
TRBJ1-6 . TRBV14 . TGTGCCAGCAGGTTACAGGGTGGAGCACCCCTCCACTTT CASRLQGGAPLHF
TRBJ2-1 TRBD1 TRBV7-9 . TGTGCCAGCAACTCCGGGACAGGAGTCAATGAGCAGTTCTTC CASNSGTGVNEQFF
TRBJ1-3 . TRBV5-1 . TGCGCCAGCAGCTTGGCTGGGGCTATCTATGGAAACACCATATATTTT CASSLAGAIYGNTIYF
TRBJ2-1 . TRBV12-3/TRBV12-4 . TGTGCCAGCAGCACTCTCACCCACAATGAGCAGTTCTTC CASSTLTHNEQFF
TRBJ2-5 . TRBV28 . TGTGCCAGCAGTAAGGACACCCCGCAGGACTTC CASSKDTPQDF
TRBJ1-2 TRBD1 TRBV5-1 . TGCGCCAGCAGCGGAACAGGGGGGTACACCTTC CASSGTGGYTF
TRBJ1-2 . TRBV3-1/TRBV3-2 . TGTGCCAGCAGCCAAGTTGAAGACAGCTATGGCTACACCTTC CASSQVEDSYGYTF
TRBJ2-3 . TRBV11-2 . TGTGCCAGCAGCACACCAACAGATACGCAGTATTTT CASSTPTDTQYF
TRBJ1-6 . TRBV5-6 . TGTGCCAGCAGTACAAGAAGAGGTAATTCACCCCTCCACTTT CASSTRRGNSPLHF